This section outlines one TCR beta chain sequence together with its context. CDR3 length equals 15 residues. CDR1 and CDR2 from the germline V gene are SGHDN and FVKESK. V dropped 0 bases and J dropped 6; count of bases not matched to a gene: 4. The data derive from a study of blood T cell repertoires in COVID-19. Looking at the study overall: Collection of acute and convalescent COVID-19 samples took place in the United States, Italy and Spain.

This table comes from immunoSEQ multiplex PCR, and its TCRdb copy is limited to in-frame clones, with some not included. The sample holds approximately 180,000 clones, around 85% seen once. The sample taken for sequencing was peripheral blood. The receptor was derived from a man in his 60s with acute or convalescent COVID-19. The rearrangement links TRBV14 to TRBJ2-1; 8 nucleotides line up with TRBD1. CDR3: CASSQDRGRFNEQFF. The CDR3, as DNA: TGTGCCAGCAGCCAAGACAGGGGGCGGTTCAATGAGCAGTTCTTC.